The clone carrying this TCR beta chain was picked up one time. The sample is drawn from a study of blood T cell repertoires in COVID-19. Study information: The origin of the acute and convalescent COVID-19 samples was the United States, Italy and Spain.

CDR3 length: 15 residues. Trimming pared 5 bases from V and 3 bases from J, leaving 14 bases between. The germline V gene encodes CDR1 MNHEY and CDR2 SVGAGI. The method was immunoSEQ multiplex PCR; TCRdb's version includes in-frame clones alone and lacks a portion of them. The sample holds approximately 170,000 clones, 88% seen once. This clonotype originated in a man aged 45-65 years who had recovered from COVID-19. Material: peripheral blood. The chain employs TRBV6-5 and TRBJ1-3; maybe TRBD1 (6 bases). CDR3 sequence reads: CASSNLRTDGNTIYF. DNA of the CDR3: TGTGCCAGCAGTAACCTACGGACAGATGGAAACACCATATATTTT.